The clone carrying this T cell receptor beta chain was seen repeatedly, ten times or more. The antigen is unknown. The sample is drawn from a study of neurological immune-mediated disorders. Notes on the study in general: No CDR3 amino acid sequences recurred among expanded clones across subjects, suggesting private repertoires in all groups.

Documented time point: longitudinal time-point 3. The length of the CDR3 is 14 residues. Trimming left V 7 bases short and J 1 base short, with 14 bases between. The germline V gene encodes CDR1 SGHRS and CDR2 YFSETQ. TCRdb reprocessed the 5' RACE reads with MiXCR, giving one entry per CDR3 protein. The table has 45,000 to 65,000 distinct CDR3 sequences, 7% to 10% seen once. The chain links TRBV5-1 to TRBJ1-1; a weak D match, TRBD1 (5 bases). The TCR sequence derives from a woman between 40 and 50 years old in good health. The source material was PBMCs. CDR3 in amino acids: CASRESTANTEAFF. The DNA for the CDR3 is TGCGCCAGCCGGGAATCGACAGCGAACACTGAAGCTTTCTTT.